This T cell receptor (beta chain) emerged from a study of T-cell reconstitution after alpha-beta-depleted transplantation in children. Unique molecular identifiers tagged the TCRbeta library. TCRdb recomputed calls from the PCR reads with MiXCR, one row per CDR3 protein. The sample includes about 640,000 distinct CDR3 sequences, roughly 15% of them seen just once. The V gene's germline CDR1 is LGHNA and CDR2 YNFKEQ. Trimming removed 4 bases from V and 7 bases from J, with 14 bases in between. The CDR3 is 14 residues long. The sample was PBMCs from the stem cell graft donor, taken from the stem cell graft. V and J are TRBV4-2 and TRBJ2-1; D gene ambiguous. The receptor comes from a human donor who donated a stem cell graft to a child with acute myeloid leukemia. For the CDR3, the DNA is TGTGCCAGCAGCCTCGGGCTACCCTCAAATGAGCAGTTCTTC. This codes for CASSLGLPSNEQFF.